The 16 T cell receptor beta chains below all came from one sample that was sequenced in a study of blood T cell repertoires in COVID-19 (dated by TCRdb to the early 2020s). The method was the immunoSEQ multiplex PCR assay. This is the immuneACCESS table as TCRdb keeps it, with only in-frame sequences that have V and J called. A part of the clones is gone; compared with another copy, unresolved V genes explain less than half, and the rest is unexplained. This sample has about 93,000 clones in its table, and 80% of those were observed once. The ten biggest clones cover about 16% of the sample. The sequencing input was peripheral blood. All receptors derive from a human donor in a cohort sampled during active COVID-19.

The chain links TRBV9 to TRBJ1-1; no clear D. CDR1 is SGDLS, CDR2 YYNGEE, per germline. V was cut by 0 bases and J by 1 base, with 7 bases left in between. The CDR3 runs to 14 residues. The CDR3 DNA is TGTGCCAGCAGCGTAGGGGCCGAGAACACTGAAGCTTTCTTT. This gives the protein CASSVGAENTEAFF.

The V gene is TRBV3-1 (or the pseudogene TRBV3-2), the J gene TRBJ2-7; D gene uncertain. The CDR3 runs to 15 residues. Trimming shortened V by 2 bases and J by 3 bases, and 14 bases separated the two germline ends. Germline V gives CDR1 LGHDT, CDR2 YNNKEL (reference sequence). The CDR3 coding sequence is TGTGCCAGCAGCCAAAGTAGACTTACTTTCTACGAGCAGTACTTC. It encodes CASSQSRLTFYEQYF.

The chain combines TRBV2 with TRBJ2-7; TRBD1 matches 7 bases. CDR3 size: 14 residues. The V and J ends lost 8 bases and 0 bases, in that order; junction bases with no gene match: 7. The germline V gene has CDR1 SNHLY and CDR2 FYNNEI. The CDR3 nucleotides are TGTGCCAGCTTTCCGGACAGGAGCTCCTACGAGCAGTACTTC. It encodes CASFPDRSSYEQYF. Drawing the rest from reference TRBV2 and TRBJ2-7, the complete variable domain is EPEVTQTPSHQVTQMGQEVILRCVPISNHLYFYWYRQILGQKVEFLVSFYNNEISEKSEIFDDQFSVERPDGSNFTLKIRSTKLEDSAMYFCASFPDRSSYEQYFGPGTRLTVT.

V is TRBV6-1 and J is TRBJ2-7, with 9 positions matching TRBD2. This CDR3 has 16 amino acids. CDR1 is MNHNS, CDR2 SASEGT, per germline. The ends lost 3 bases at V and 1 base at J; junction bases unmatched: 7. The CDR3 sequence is CASSDAGGTESYEQYF. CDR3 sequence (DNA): TGTGCCAGCAGTGATGCGGGGGGGACGGAATCCTACGAGCAGTACTTC.

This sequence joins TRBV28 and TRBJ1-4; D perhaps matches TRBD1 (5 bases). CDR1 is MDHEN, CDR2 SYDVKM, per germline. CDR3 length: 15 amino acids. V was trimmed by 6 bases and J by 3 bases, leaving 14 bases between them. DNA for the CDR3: TGTGCCAGCAGCCCCGGGGGGGTAGCTAATGAAAAACTGTTTTTT. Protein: CASSPGGVANEKLFF.

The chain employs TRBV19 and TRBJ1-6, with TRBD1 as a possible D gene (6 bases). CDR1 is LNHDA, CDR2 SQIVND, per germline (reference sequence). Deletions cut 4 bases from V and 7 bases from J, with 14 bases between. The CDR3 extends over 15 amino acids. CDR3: CASSRNRVKNSPLHF. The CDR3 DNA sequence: TGTGCCAGTAGTAGGAACAGGGTTAAGAATTCACCCCTCCACTTT.

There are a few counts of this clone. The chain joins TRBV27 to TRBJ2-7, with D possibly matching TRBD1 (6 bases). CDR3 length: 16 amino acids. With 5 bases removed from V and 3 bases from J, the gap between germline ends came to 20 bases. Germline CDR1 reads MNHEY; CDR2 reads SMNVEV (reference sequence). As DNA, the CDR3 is TGTGCCAGCAGTCCTAGACAGGTTTCCAGGAGCTACGAGCAGTACTTC. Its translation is CASSPRQVSRSYEQYF.

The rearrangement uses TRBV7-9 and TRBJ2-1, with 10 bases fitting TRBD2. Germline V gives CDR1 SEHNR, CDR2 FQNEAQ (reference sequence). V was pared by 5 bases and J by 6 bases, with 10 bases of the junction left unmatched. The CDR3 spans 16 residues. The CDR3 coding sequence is TGTGCCAGCAGCCCATCATCGGGACTAGCGCGCAATGAGCAGTTCTTC. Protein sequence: CASSPSSGLARNEQFF.

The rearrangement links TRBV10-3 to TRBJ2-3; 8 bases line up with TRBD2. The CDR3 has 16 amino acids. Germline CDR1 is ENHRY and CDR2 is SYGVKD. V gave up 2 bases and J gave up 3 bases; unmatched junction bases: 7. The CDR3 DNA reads TGTGCCATCAGTGAGACGAGCGGGAGAGAAACAGATACGCAGTATTTT. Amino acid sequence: CAISETSGRETDTQYF.

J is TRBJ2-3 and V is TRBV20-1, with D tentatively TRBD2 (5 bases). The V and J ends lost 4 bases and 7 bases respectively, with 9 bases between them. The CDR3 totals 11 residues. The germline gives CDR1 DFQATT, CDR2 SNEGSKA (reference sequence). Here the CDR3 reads CSAISGNTQYF. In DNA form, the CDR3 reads TGCAGTGCTATTTCCGGGAATACGCAGTATTTT.

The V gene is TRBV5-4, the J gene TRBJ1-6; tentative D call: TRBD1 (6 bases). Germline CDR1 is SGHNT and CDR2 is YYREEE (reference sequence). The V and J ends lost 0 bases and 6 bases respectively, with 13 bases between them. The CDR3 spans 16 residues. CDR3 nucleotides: TGTGCCAGCAGCTTGGGTGGGGGACACCTTAATTCACCCCTCCACTTT. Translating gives CASSLGGGHLNSPLHF.

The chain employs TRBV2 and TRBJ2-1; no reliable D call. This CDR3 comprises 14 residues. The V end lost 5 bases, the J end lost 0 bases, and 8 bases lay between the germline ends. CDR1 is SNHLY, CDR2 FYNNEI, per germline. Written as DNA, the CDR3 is TGTGCCAGCAGTCAGCACTACTCCTACAATGAGCAGTTCTTC. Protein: CASSQHYSYNEQFF. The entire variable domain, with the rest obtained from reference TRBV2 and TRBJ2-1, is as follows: EPEVTQTPSHQVTQMGQEVILRCVPISNHLYFYWYRQILGQKVEFLVSFYNNEISEKSEIFDDQFSVERPDGSNFTLKIRSTKLEDSAMYFCASSQHYSYNEQFFGPGTRLTVL.

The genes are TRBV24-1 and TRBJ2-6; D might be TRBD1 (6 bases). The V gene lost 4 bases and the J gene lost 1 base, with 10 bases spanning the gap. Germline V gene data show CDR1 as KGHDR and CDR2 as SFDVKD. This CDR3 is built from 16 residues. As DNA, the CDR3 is TGTGCCACCAGTGACCCTACAGGGTCTGGGGCCAACGTCCTGACTTTC. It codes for CATSDPTGSGANVLTF.

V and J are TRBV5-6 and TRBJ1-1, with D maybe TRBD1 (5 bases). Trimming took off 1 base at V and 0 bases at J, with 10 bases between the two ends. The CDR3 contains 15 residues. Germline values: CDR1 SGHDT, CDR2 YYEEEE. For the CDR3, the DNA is TGTGCCAGCAGCTTGAGTGGCAGGGTGAACACTGAAGCTTTCTTT. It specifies CASSLSGRVNTEAFF.

This CDR3 reads CASSPSWQDQETQYF. The CDR3, as DNA: TGTGCCAGCAGCCCGTCCTGGCAAGACCAAGAGACCCAGTACTTC. The chain recombines TRBV3-1 (or the pseudogene TRBV3-2) with TRBJ2-5; no clear D. The CDR3 has 15 amino acids. V gave up 4 bases and J gave up 0 bases, with 12 bases separating them. Germline values: CDR1 LGHDT, CDR2 YNNKEL (reference sequence).

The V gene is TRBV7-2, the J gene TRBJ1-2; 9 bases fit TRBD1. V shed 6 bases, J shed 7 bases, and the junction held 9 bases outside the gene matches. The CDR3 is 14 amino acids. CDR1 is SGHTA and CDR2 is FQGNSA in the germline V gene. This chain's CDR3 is CASSPRTGEVGYTF. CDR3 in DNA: TGTGCCAGCAGTCCAAGGACAGGGGAGGTTGGCTACACCTTC. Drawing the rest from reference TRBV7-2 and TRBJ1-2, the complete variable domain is GAGVSQSPSNKVTEKGKDVELRCDPISGHTALYWYRQSLGQGLEFLIYFQGNSAPDKSGLPSDRFSAERTGGSVSTLTIQRTQQEDSAVYLCASSPRTGEVGYTFGSGTRLTVV.